These T cell receptor beta chains were read from a single sample in a study of T cells after yellow fever vaccination. From the 5' RACE reads, TCRdb called clonotypes with MiXCR, one entry per CDR3 protein. The repertoire holds around 340,000 distinct CDR3 sequences, with 12% as singletons. The sequencing used CD4+ T cells sorted from PBMCs, collected 15 days after the yellow fever booster vaccination. These receptors all come from a man younger than 35 who received the YFV17D yellow fever vaccine. The CDR3 runs from the conserved cysteine through the conserved F or W. D genes are given only for firm matches. Size tells how often a clone was seen (once, few, many) or the class of an expanded clone, and some rows leave it out.

CDR3 length	clone size	J gene	V gene	D gene	CDR3 protein	CDR3 DNA
15	few	TRBJ1-2	TRBV20-1	TRBD1	CSAPKRTGVNYGYTF	TGCAGTGCCCCTAAAAGGACAGGGGTGAACTATGGCTACACCTTC
10	NA	TRBJ1-2	TRBV7-2	NA	CASDQYGYTF	TGTGCCAGCGACCAATATGGCTACACCTTC
13	NA	TRBJ2-5	TRBV10-1	NA	CASSDGIMETQYF	TGCGCCAGCAGTGATGGGATAATGGAGACCCAGTACTTC
13	NA	TRBJ1-2	TRBV24-1	NA	CATSEGDIYGYTF	TGTGCCACCAGTGAAGGAGACATCTATGGCTACACCTTC
13	NA	TRBJ1-2	TRBV12-3/TRBV12-4	NA	CASTIRGNYGYTF	TGTGCCAGCACCATCCGGGGAAACTATGGCTACACCTTC
13	few	TRBJ1-4	TRBV10-3	TRBD1	CASGQGTNEKLFF	TGTGCCAGCGGACAGGGGACTAATGAAAAACTGTTTTTT
15	many	TRBJ2-7	TRBV2	TRBD2	CASHKGIAGAYEQYF	TGTGCCAGCCACAAAGGGATAGCGGGGGCCTACGAGCAGTACTTC
15	few	TRBJ1-1	TRBV3-1	NA	CASSPGTGEITEAFF	TGTGCCAGCAGCCCAGGAACAGGTGAAATCACTGAAGCTTTCTTT
14	few	TRBJ2-5	TRBV18	NA	CASSPGRDQETQYF	TGTGCCAGCTCCCCAGGGAGAGACCAAGAGACCCAGTACTTC
16	many	TRBJ1-1	TRBV5-4	NA	CASSLAPTVLNPEAFF	TGTGCCAGCAGCTTGGCTCCCACAGTTCTTAATCCTGAAGCTTTCTTT
13	NA	TRBJ1-5	TRBV20-1	NA	CSAGAGLNQPQHF	TGCAGTGCTGGAGCGGGTCTTAATCAGCCCCAGCATTTT
16	few	TRBJ1-2	TRBV4-3	TRBD1	CASSQGRDRATGGYTF	TGCGCCAGCAGCCAAGGCCGGGACAGGGCGACTGGTGGCTACACCTTC
13	many	TRBJ2-4	TRBV6-4	NA	CASSDGAGNIQYF	TGTGCCAGCAGTGACGGGGCAGGGAACATTCAGTACTTC
16	many	TRBJ2-1	TRBV12-3/TRBV12-4	TRBD2	CASSPGGTSAHNEQFF	TGTGCCAGCAGTCCAGGCGGGACTAGCGCTCACAATGAGCAGTTCTTC
14	NA	TRBJ2-7	TRBV4-1	NA	CASSHSRGSYEQYF	TGCGCCAGCAGCCACAGCAGGGGTTCCTACGAGCAGTACTTC
16	NA	TRBJ1-3	TRBV7-9	NA	CASRAMGRPSGNTIYF	TGTGCCAGCAGGGCGATGGGCCGGCCCTCTGGAAACACCATATATTTT